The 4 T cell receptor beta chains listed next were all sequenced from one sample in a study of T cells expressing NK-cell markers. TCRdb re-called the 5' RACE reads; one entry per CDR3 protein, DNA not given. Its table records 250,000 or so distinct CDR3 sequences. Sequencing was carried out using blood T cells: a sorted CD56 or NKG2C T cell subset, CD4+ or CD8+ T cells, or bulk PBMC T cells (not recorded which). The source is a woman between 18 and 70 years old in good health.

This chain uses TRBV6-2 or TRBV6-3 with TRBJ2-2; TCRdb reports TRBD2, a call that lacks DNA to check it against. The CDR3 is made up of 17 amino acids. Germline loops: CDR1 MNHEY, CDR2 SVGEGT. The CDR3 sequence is CASSSRGSPSNTGELFF.

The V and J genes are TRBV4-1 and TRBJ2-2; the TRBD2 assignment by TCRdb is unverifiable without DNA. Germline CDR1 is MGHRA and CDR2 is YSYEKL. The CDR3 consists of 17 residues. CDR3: CASSQFGLAANTGELFF.

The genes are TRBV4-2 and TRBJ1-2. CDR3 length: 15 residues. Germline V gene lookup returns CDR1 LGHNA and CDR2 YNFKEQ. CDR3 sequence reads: CASSQDPDSNYGYTF.

CDR3 loop: CSVERLATNEQFF. The chain links TRBV29-1 to TRBJ2-1; TCRdb calls TRBD2, which cannot be checked without DNA. The CDR3 runs 13 residues. The germline V gene encodes CDR1 SQVTM and CDR2 ANQGSEA.